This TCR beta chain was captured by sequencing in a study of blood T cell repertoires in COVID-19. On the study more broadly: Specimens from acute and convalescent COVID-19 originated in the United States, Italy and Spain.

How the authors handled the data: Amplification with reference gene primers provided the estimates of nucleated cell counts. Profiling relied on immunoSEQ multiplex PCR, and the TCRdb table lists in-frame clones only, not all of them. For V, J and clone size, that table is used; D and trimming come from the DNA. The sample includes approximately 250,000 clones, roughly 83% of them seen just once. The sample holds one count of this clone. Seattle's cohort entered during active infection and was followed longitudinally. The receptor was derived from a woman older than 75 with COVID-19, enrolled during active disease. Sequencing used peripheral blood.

The CDR3 DNA follows: TGCGCCAGCAGCTTGGCAGGTCCGGACTCTGGAAACACCATATATTTT. Protein product: CASSLAGPDSGNTIYF. The V call is TRBV5-1, the J call TRBJ1-3; unclear D gene. V was cut by 0 bases and J by 0 bases, with 10 bases left in between. CDR1 and CDR2 from the germline V gene are SGHRS and YFSETQ. The CDR3 covers 16 residues.